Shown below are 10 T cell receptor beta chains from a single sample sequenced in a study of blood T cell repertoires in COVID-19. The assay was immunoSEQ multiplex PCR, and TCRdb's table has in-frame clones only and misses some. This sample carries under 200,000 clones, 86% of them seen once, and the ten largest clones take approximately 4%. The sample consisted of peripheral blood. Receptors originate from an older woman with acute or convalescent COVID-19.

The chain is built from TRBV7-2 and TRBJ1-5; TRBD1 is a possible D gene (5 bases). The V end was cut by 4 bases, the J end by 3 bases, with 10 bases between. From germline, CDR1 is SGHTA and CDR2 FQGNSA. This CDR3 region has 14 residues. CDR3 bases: TGTGCCAGCAGCTCCGGACACTACAATCAGCCCCAGCATTTT. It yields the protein CASSSGHYNQPQHF.

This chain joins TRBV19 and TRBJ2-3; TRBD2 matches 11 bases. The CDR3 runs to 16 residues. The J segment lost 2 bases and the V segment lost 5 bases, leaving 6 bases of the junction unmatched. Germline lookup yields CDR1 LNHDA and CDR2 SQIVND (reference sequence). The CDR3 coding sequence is TGTGCCAGTAGTCCCGGGACTAGCGGTCTCACAGATACGCAGTATTTT. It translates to CASSPGTSGLTDTQYF.

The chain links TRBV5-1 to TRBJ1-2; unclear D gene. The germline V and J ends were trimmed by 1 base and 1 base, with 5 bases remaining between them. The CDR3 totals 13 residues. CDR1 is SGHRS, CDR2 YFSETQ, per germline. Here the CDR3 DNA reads TGCGCCAGCAGCTTGTCGGGTAACTATGGCTACACCTTC. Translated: CASSLSGNYGYTF.

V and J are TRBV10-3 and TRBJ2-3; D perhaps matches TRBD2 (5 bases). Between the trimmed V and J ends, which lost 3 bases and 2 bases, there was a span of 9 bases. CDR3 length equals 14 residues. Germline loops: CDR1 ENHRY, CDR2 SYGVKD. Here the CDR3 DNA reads TGTGCCATCAGTGATCGGGGTCCCACAGATACGCAGTATTTT. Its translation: CAISDRGPTDTQYF.

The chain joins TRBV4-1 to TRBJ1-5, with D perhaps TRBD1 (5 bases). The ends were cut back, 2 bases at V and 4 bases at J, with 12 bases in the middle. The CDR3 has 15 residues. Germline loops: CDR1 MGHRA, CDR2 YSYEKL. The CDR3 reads CASSQPDSFNQPQHF. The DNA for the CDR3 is TGCGCCAGCAGCCAACCAGACAGTTTTAATCAGCCCCAGCATTTT.

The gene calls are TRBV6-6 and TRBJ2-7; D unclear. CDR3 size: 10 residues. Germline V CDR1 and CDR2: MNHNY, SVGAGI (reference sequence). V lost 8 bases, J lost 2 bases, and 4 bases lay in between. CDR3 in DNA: TGTGCCAGCGGGCCCTACGAGCAGTACTTC. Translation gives CASGPYEQYF.

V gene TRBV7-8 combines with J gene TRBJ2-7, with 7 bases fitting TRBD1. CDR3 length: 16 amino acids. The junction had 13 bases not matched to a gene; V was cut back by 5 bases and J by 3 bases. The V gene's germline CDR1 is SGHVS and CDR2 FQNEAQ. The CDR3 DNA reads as TGTGCCAGCAGCCTAAACCCCAATCCAGGGGGCTACGAGCAGTACTTC. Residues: CASSLNPNPGGYEQYF.

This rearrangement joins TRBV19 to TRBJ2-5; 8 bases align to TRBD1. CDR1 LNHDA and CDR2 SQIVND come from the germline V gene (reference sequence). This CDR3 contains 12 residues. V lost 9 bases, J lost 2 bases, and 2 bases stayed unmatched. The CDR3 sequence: CASRGQQETQYF. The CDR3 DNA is TGTGCCAGCAGGGGGCAGCAAGAGACCCAGTACTTC.

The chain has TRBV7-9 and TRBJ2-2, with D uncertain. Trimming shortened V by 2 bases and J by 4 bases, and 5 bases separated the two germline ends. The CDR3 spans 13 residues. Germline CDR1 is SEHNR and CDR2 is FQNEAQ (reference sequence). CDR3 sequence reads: CASSLISTGELFF. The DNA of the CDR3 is TGTGCCAGCAGCTTAATCAGCACCGGGGAGCTGTTTTTT.

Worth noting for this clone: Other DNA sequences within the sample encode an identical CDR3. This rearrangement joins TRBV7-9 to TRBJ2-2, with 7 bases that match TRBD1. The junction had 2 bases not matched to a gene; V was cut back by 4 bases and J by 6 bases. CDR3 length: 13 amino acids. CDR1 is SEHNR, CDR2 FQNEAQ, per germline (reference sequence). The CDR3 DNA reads TGTGCCAGCAGCTCGACAGGGCCCGGGGAGCTGTTTTTT. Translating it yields CASSSTGPGELFF.